These 10 T cell receptor beta chains came from one sample sequenced in a study of shared clonotypes between healthy human individuals. Naive CD8 cells lacked CD45RO, underwent positive selection for CCR7 and left out terminally differentiated effector memory CD45RA+ cells. Method: immunoSEQ multiplex PCR; TCRdb's copy keeps in-frame clones and lacks some. The repertoire consists of 700,000 to 950,000 clones, with around 96% occurring once and the leading ten covering around 0.25%. Sample: naive CD8+ T cells sorted from blood. Receptors were obtained from a man younger than 40 in good health.

The V call is TRBV2, the J call TRBJ2-2; D is possibly TRBD1 (5 bases). The CDR3 is 15 amino acids. Germline lookup yields CDR1 SNHLY and CDR2 FYNNEI. Deletions cut 3 bases from V and 5 bases from J, with 13 bases between. The CDR3 loop reads CASSDATDKTGELFF. The CDR3 DNA reads as TGTGCCAGCAGTGATGCGACAGACAAGACCGGGGAGCTGTTTTTT.

This sequence joins TRBV27 and TRBJ1-2; 8 bases match TRBD1. The CDR3 spans 14 residues. Germline assignment: CDR1 MNHEY and CDR2 SMNVEV (reference sequence). The V gene end was trimmed by 3 bases and the J gene end by 8 bases; junction bases not matched to a gene: 8. CDR3 residues: CASSLAGGGQGYTF. CDR3 nucleotides: TGTGCCAGCAGTTTGGCAGGGGGCGGACAAGGCTACACCTTC.

The chain employs TRBV5-6 and TRBJ2-2, with TRBD1 as a possible D gene (5 bases). The ends were cut back, 1 base at V and 2 bases at J, with 15 bases in the middle. The CDR3 sequence is 17 residues long. Germline assignment: CDR1 SGHDT and CDR2 YYEEEE. The CDR3 region is CASSLPGWRLNTGELFF. In DNA, the CDR3 is TGTGCCAGCAGCTTGCCAGGGTGGCGACTCAACACCGGGGAGCTGTTTTTT.

J is TRBJ2-7 and V is TRBV19; 10 bases line up with TRBD2. V was clipped by 5 bases and J by 1 base; unmatched bases: 5. The V gene's germline CDR1 is LNHDA and CDR2 SQIVND (reference sequence). There are 15 residues in the CDR3. The CDR3 nucleotides are TGTGCCAGTAGTTTTCGGACTAGCGGTTCCTACGAGCAGTACTTC. Amino acid sequence: CASSFRTSGSYEQYF.

In its sample, this clone was seen once. The chain carries TRBV9 and TRBJ2-7; 7 bases match TRBD2. The CDR3 contains 16 residues. CDR1 and CDR2 (germline): SGDLS, YYNGEE. The trim removed 4 bases at V and 1 base at J, leaving 11 bases unmatched. CDR3 loop: CASSPREGAGSYEQYF. CDR3 sequence (DNA): TGTGCCAGCAGCCCCAGGGAGGGAGCGGGGTCCTACGAGCAGTACTTC.

V and J are TRBV25-1 and TRBJ1-2, with 8 nucleotides matching TRBD1. CDR1 is MGHDK and CDR2 is SYGVNS in the germline V gene. Germline trimming cut 6 bases from V and 8 bases from J; bases unmatched to any gene: 5. CDR3 length: 12 amino acids. The CDR3 DNA follows: TGTGCCAGCAGGGCGGGACAGGAGGGCTACACCTTC. Protein: CASRAGQEGYTF.

The V and J genes are TRBV27 and TRBJ1-1; TRBD1 is a possible D gene (5 bases). Deletions cut 1 base from V and 1 base from J, with 7 bases between. The germline V gene encodes CDR1 MNHEY and CDR2 SMNVEV (reference sequence). This CDR3 is built from 14 residues. The CDR3 DNA follows: TGTGCCAGCAGTTTATACAGGCAGAACACTGAAGCTTTCTTT. Protein sequence: CASSLYRQNTEAFF.

The chain has TRBV7-9 and TRBJ1-2, with TRBD1 matching over 9 bases. Trimming cost V 5 bases and J 5 bases; bases outside gene matches: 9. The CDR3 covers 15 residues. Germline V CDR1 and CDR2: SEHNR, FQNEAQ (reference sequence). CDR3 in amino acids: CASSLPGQGEYGYTF. DNA of the CDR3: TGTGCCAGCAGCCTGCCGGGACAGGGCGAGTATGGCTACACCTTC.

This chain uses TRBV11-1 with TRBJ2-1; no definite D call. V lost 4 bases, J lost 0 bases, and 13 bases lay in between. The CDR3 consists of 16 residues. CDR1 and CDR2 from the germline V gene are SGHAT and FQDESV (reference sequence). The CDR3 bases are TGTGCCAGCAGCTCACATCTGGCCAGCTCCTACAATGAGCAGTTCTTC. Translation: CASSSHLASSYNEQFF.

Concerning this clone itself: This sample also contains other DNA sequences that code for the same CDR3. J is TRBJ2-3 and V is TRBV9; no definite D call. CDR1 and CDR2 (germline): SGDLS, YYNGEE. V was pared by 1 base and J by 0 bases, with 6 bases between. This CDR3 has 14 residues. The CDR3 sequence: CASSVKGSTDTQYF. Written as DNA, the CDR3 is TGTGCCAGCAGCGTAAAGGGTAGCACAGATACGCAGTATTTT.